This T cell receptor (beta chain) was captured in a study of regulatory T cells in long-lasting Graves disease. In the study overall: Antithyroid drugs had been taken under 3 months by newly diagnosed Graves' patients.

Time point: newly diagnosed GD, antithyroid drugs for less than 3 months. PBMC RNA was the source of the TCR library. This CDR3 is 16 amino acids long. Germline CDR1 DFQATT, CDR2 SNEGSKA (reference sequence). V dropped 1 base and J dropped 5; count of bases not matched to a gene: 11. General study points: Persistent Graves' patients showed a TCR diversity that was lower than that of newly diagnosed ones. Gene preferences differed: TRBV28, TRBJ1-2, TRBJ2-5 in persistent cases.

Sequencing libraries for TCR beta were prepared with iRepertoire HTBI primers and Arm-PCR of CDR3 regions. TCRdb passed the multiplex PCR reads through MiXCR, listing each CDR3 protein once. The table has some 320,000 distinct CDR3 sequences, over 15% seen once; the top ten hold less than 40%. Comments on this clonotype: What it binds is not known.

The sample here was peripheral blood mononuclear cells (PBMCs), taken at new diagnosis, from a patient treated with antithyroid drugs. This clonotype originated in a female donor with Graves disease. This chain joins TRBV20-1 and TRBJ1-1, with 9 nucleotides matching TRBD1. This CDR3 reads CSARVPGTGFLTEAFF. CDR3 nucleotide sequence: TGCAGTGCTAGAGTTCCCGGGACAGGGTTTTTAACTGAAGCTTTCTTT.